The T cell receptor (beta chain) described here comes from a study of early T cells in non-severe SARS-CoV-2 infection. TCRdb reanalysed the 5' RACE reads using MiXCR and keeps one entry per CDR3 protein. The repertoire consists of roughly 56,000 distinct CDR3 sequences, with approximately 10% occurring once and the leading ten covering about 1.3%. CDR1 and CDR2 (germline): LGHDT, YNNKEL (reference sequence). The CDR3 covers 13 residues. Between the trimmed V and J ends, which lost 1 base and 6 bases, there was a span of 9 bases. The chain is built from TRBV3-1 and TRBJ1-2; tentative D call: TRBD1 (5 bases). The receptor's source is an adult who was a healthcare worker with PCR-confirmed SARS-CoV-2 infection or an uninfected control (not recorded which). Sequenced input: whole blood. CDR3 sequence: CASSQGPGNGYTF. The CDR3 DNA is TGTGCCAGCAGCCAAGGGCCAGGGAATGGCTACACCTTC.